This TCR beta chain was retrieved from a study of cytomegalovirus exposure and HLA in healthy donors. In the study overall: The same platform was used for the 120 or so validation repertoires as for the approximately 730 first-cohort repertoires, as reported in a later analysis. The study's findings and limits: It was found in a later analysis that first-cohort TCR clusters tended to co-occur in the approximately 130 validation repertoires. TCR sequences were mostly rare, though some public TCRs occurred in many donors.

CDR1 and CDR2 (germline): MDHEN, SYDVKM. The V and J ends lost 5 bases and 7 bases, in that order; junction bases with no gene match: 7. This CDR3 is built from 14 residues. With regard to this clone: Its antigen is undetermined.

Profiling relied on immunoSEQ multiplex PCR, and the TCRdb table lists in-frame clones only, not all of them. The table records around 62,000 clones, 85% to 90% of them present only once. This chain connects TRBV28 to TRBJ1-4; 7 bases align to TRBD1. Sample: PBMCs. This receptor was taken from a woman younger than 30 in good health and CMV-seronegative. In DNA form, the CDR3 reads TGTGCCAGCAGTCGAAAGGGGGCGGGTGAAAAACTGTTTTTT. Translated, it gives CASSRKGAGEKLFF.